This TCR beta chain originates from a study of cytomegalovirus exposure and HLA in healthy donors. About the study: Among the roughly 380 donors who were genotyped, 81% fell in the genetic ancestry cluster that is associated with self-reported Caucasian donors. The study, taken as a whole, reports: In a later analysis, V- and J-gene trimming of beta chains associated with a DCLRE1C missense variant, replicated independently.

The PCR was carried out with 60 Vbeta primers and 13 Jbeta primers. Assay: immunoSEQ multiplex PCR; the TCRdb copy retains only in-frame clones and omits some. The sample carries some 150,000 clones, approximately 60% recorded once. This clone was picked up a small number of times. Its antigen remains unknown. Germline loops: CDR1 SGHNT, CDR2 YYREEE (reference sequence). The CDR3 has 13 amino acids. Trimming removed 4 bases at V and 4 bases at J, with 11 bases between. The V call is TRBV5-4, the J call TRBJ1-2; D is ambiguous. The origin of this receptor is a woman in her sixties or seventies in good health and CMV-seropositive. Sequencing was done on a sample of PBMCs. The CDR3 sequence is CASSQDSLYGYTF. CDR3 DNA: TGTGCCAGCAGCCAAGACTCTCTCTATGGCTACACCTTC. The entire variable domain, with the rest obtained from reference TRBV5-4 and TRBJ1-2, is as follows: ETGVTQSPTHLIKTRGQQVTLRCSSQSGHNTVSWYQQALGQGPQFIFQYYREEENGRGNFPPRFSGLQFPNYSSELNVNALELDDSALYLCASSQDSLYGYTFGSGTRLTVV.